This TCR beta chain was captured by sequencing in a study of cytomegalovirus exposure and HLA in healthy donors. PCR amplification relied on 60 Vbeta primers (plus 13 Jbeta primers). Clones were read by immunoSEQ multiplex PCR, and TCRdb kept only the in-frame ones, dropping some. The table shows about 160,000 clones, with around 83% occurring only once. V was pared by 7 bases and J by 11 bases, with 8 bases of the junction left unmatched. CDR1 and CDR2 (germline): SGDLS, YYNGEE. The CDR3 has 11 residues. The source material was PBMCs. This receptor was identified in a man in his late teens or twenties in good health and CMV-seropositive. This sequence joins TRBV9 and TRBJ1-1; 7 bases fit TRBD1. CDR3 loop: CASGAGGRAFF. CDR3 sequence (DNA): TGTGCCAGCGGCGCAGGGGGGAGGGCTTTCTTT.